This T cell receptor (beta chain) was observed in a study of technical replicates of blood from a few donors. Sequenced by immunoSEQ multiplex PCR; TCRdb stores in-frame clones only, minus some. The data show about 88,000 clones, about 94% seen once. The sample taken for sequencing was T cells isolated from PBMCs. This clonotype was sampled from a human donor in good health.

CDR3 protein: CASRPGQTGNTIYF. As DNA, the CDR3 is TGTGCCAGCAGACCCGGACAGACTGGAAACACCATATATTTT. The chain has TRBV9 and TRBJ1-3; D might be TRBD1 (6 bases). The germline V and J ends were trimmed by 5 bases and 2 bases, with 11 bases remaining between them. Germline V gene sequence: CDR1 SGDLS, CDR2 YYNGEE. This CDR3 is built from 14 residues. The full variable domain, its missing parts supplied by reference TRBV9 and TRBJ1-3, is DSGVTQTPKHLITATGQRVTLRCSPRSGDLSVYWYQQSLDQGLQFLIQYYNGEERAKGNILERFSAQQFPDLHSELNLSSLELGDSALYFCASRPGQTGNTIYFGEGSWLTVV.